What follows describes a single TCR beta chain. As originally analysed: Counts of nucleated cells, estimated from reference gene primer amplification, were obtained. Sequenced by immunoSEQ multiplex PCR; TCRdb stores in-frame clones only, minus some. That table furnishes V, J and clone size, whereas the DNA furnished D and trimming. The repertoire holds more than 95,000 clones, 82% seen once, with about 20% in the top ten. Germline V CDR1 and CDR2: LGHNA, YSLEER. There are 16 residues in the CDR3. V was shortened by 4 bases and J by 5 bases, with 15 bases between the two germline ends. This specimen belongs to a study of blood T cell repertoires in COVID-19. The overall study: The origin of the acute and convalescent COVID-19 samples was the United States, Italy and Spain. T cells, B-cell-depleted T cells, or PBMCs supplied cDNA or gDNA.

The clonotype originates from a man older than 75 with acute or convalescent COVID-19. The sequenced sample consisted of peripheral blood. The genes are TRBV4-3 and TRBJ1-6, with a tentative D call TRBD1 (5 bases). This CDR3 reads CASSRGRGLNNSPLHF. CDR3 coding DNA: TGCGCCAGCAGCCGAGGGAGGGGACTGAATAATTCACCCCTCCACTTT.